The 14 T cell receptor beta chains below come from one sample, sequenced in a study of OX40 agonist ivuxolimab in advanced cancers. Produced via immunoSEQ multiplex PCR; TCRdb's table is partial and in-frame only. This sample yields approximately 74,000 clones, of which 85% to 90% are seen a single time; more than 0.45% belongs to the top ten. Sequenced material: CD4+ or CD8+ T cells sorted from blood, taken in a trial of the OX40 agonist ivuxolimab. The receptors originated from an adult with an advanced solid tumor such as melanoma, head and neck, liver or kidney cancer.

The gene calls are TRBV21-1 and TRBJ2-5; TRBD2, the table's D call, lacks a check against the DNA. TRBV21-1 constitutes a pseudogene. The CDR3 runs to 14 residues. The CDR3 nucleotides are TGTGCCAGCAGCAAAGTGGCGGCCTGGGAGACCCAGTACTTC. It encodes CASSKVAAWETQYF.

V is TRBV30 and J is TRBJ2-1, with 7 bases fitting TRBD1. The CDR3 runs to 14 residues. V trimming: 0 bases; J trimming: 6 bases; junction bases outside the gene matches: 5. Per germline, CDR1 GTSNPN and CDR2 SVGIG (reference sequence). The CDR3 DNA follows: TGTGCCTGGAGTGTACAAGGGGGCCGCAATGAGCAGTTCTTC. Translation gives CAWSVQGGRNEQFF. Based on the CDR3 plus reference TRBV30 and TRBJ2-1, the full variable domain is SQTIHQWPATLVQPVGSPLSLECTVEGTSNPNLYWYRQAAGRGLQLLFYSVGIGQISSEVPQNLSASRPQDRQFILSSKKLLLSDSGFYLCAWSVQGGRNEQFFGPGTRLTVL.

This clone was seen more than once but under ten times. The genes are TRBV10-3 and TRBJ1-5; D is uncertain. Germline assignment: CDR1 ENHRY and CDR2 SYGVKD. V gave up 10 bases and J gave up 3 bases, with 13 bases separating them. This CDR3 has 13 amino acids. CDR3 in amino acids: CATGPGVNQPQHF. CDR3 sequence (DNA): TGTGCCACCGGGCCCGGGGTCAATCAGCCCCAGCATTTT.

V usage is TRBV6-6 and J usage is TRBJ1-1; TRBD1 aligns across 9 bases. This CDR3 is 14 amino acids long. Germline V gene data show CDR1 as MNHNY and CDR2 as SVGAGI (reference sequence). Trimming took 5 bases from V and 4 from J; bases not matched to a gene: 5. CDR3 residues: CASSQQGAGTEAFF. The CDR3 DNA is TGTGCCAGCAGTCAACAGGGGGCGGGCACTGAAGCTTTCTTT.

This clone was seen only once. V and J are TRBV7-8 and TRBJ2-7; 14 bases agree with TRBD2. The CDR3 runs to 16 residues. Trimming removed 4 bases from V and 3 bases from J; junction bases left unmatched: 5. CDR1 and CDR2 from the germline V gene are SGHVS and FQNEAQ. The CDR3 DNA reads TGTGCCAGCAGCTCAAGGACTAGCGGGGGGATCTACGAGCAGTACTTC. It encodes CASSSRTSGGIYEQYF. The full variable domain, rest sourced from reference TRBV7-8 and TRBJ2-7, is GAGVSQSPRYKVAKRGQDVALRCDPISGHVSLFWYQQALGQGPEFLTYFQNEAQLDKSGLPSDRFFAERPEGSVSTLKIQRTQQEDSAVYLCASSSRTSGGIYEQYFGPGTRLTVT.

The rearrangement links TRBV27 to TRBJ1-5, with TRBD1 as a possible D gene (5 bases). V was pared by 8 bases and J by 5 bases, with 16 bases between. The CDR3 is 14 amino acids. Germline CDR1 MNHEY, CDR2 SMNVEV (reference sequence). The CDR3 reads CASSPSKGDQPQHF. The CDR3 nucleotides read TGTGCCAGCTCACCCTCGAAAGGGGATCAGCCCCAGCATTTT.

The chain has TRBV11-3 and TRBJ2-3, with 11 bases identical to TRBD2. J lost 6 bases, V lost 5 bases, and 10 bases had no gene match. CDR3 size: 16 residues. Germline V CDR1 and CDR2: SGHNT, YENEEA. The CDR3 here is CASSLRTSGRGDTQYF. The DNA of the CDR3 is TGTGCCAGCAGCCTCAGAACTAGCGGGAGAGGTGATACGCAGTATTTT.

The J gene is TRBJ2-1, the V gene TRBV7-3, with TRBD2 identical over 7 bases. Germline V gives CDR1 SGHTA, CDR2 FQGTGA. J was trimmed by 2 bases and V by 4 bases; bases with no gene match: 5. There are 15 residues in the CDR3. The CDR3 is CASSYKAGPYNEQFF. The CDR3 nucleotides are TGTGCCAGCAGCTACAAAGCGGGACCCTACAATGAGCAGTTCTTC. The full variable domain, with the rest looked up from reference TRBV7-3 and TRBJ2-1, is GAGVSQTPSNKVTEKGKYVELRCDPISGHTALYWYRQSLGQGPEFLIYFQGTGAADDSGLPNDRFFAVRPEGSVSTLKIQRTERGDSAVYLCASSYKAGPYNEQFFGPGTRLTVL.

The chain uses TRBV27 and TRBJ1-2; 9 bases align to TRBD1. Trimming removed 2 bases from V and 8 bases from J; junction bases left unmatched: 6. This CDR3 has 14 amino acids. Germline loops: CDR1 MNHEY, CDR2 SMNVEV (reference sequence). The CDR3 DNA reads TGTGCCAGCAGTTTACCAGGACAGGGGTCCGGCTACACCTTC. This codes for CASSLPGQGSGYTF.

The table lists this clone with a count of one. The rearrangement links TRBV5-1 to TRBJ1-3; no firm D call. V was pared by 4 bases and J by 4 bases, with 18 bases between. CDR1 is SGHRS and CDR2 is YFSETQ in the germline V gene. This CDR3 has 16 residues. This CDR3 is CASSLQSRSAGNTIYF. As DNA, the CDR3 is TGCGCCAGCAGCCTTCAATCCCGAAGCGCCGGAAACACCATATATTTT.

CDR3 residues: CASSQEVALSNQPQHF. For the CDR3, the DNA is TGCGCCAGCAGCCAAGAAGTGGCACTGAGCAATCAGCCCCAGCATTTT. The chain recombines TRBV4-1 with TRBJ1-5; D unresolved. CDR3 size: 16 residues. CDR1 is MGHRA, CDR2 YSYEKL, per germline. With 0 bases removed from V and 1 base from J, the gap between germline ends came to 10 bases.

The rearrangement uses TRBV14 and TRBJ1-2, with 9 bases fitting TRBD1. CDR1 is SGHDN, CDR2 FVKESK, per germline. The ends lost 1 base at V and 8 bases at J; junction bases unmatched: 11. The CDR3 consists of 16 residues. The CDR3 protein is CASSQVEPGQGSGYTF. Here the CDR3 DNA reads TGTGCCAGCAGCCAAGTCGAACCGGGACAGGGCTCGGGCTACACCTTC.

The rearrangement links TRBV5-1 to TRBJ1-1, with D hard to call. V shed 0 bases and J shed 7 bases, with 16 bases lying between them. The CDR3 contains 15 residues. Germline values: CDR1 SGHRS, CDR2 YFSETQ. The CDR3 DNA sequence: TGCGCCAGCAGCTTGGCCGGGCAGGAGAGGGTTGAAGCTTTCTTT. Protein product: CASSLAGQERVEAFF.

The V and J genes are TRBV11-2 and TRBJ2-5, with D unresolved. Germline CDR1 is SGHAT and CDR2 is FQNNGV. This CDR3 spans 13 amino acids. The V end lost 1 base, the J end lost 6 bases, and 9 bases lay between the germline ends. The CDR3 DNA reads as TGTGCCAGCAGCTTAGTAAGGTCAAAGACCCAGTACTTC. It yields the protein CASSLVRSKTQYF.